Presented here are 13 T cell receptor beta chains from one specimen sequenced in a study of blood T cell repertoires in COVID-19 (TCRdb year 2020). Receptor libraries were prepared by the immunoSEQ multiplex PCR assay. Held by TCRdb, this immuneACCESS table contains in-frame sequences only and omits some clones. Under half of the omission traces to an unresolved V gene where checked; the cause of the rest is unknown. In all, the sample holds more than 110,000 clones, and 75% to 80% of those were seen once. The top ten constitute around 2.9% of the sample. Sequenced: PBMCs or T cells enriched from blood (not recorded which). Every receptor here comes from a woman between 45 and 65 years old who had recovered from COVID-19.

This chain joins TRBV4-1 and TRBJ1-5; no firm D call. This CDR3 spans 15 amino acids. Looked up from germline, CDR1 is MGHRA and CDR2 is YSYEKL. V gave up 2 bases and J gave up 2 bases, with 10 bases separating them. The CDR3 DNA reads as TGCGCCAGCAGCCAACCGGGAATGGGCAATCAGCCCCAGCATTTT. Its protein is CASSQPGMGNQPQHF.

The CDR3 DNA sequence: TGTGCTAGTGGTCCCTCGGGGGGCAGGGGCACAGATACGCAGTATTTT. It is translated as CASGPSGGRGTDTQYF. The rearrangement links TRBV12-5 to TRBJ2-3; D may be TRBD2 (7 bases). Trimming left V 5 bases short and J 1 base short, with 16 bases between. CDR1 LGHNT and CDR2 FRNRAP come from the germline V gene. The CDR3 is made up of 16 amino acids.

V usage is TRBV3-1 (or the pseudogene TRBV3-2) and J usage is TRBJ2-7; 7 bases line up with TRBD1. The V gene's germline CDR1 is LGHDT and CDR2 YNNKEL (reference sequence). The CDR3 runs 13 residues. With 6 bases clipped from V and 5 bases from J, the junction kept 7 bases outside the gene matches. The CDR3 loop reads CASSYRGEDEQYF. The CDR3, as DNA: TGTGCCAGCAGTTACAGGGGAGAGGACGAGCAGTACTTC.

J is TRBJ2-7 and V is TRBV7-3; possibly TRBD1 for D (6 bases). The germline gives CDR1 SGHTA, CDR2 FQGTGA. V lost 2 bases and J lost 3, with 11 bases in between. The CDR3 loop spans 14 amino acids. The DNA for the CDR3 is TGTGCCAGCAGCTTACTGGGACAAGACTACGAGCAGTACTTC. Translated, it gives CASSLLGQDYEQYF.

The rearrangement uses TRBV7-2 and TRBJ1-2; TRBD1 aligns across 10 bases. Trimming removed 5 bases from V and 6 bases from J; junction bases left unmatched: 6. Germline-derived CDR1 and CDR2 are SGHTA and FQGNSA. CDR3 size: 14 residues. Written as DNA, the CDR3 is TGTGCCAGCAGCGCACGGACAGGGGGGAATGGCTACACCTTC. As protein: CASSARTGGNGYTF.

The V and J genes are TRBV5-3 and TRBJ2-1; TRBD2 matches 8 bases. TRBV5-3 is an open reading frame, and its role is uncertain. V shed 3 bases and J 8 bases; nucleotides not matched to a gene: 16. The length of the CDR3 is 17 residues. The DNA of the CDR3 is TGTGCCAGAAGCTCTTCCCTTAGCGGGATCGAATTCGATGAGCAGTTCTTC. Amino acids: CARSSSLSGIEFDEQFF.

V usage is TRBV19 and J usage is TRBJ2-7; 11 bases fit TRBD2. Germline lookup yields CDR1 LNHDA and CDR2 SQIVND (reference sequence). CDR3 length: 15 residues. The V segment lost 1 base and the J segment 4 bases; nucleotides outside the gene matches: 3. The CDR3 sequence: CASSIGGTSGYEQYF. The CDR3, as DNA: TGTGCCAGTAGTATAGGTGGGACTAGCGGTTACGAGCAGTACTTC.

The rearrangement links TRBV5-1 to TRBJ1-1; unclear D gene. This CDR3 is built from 14 residues. Trimming cost V 9 bases and J 0 bases, with 15 bases left between them. Germline values: CDR1 SGHRS, CDR2 YFSETQ. CDR3 residues: CATRLEDMNTEAFF. The CDR3, as DNA: TGCGCCACCAGACTGGAAGACATGAACACTGAAGCTTTCTTT.

The chain links TRBV11-3 to TRBJ2-2; D possibly corresponds to TRBD1 (6 bases). Germline-derived CDR1 and CDR2 are SGHNT and YENEEA. The V end lost 1 base, the J end lost 6 bases, and 15 bases lay between the germline ends. The CDR3 extends over 16 amino acids. CDR3 coding DNA: TGTGCCAGCAGCTTAGGAGGGCAGGGGATTGCCGGGGAGCTGTTTTTT. This encodes CASSLGGQGIAGELFF.

The CDR3 loop is CASSLFDRDALGYTF. CDR3 coding DNA: TGTGCCAGCAGTTTGTTTGACAGGGATGCGCTTGGCTACACCTTC. V usage is TRBV28 and J usage is TRBJ1-2, with 7 bases lining up with TRBD1. Trimming took 3 bases from V and 7 from J; bases not matched to a gene: 11. Germline CDR1 MDHEN, CDR2 SYDVKM. This CDR3 has 15 residues.

This chain uses TRBV19 with TRBJ2-7, with D possibly matching TRBD2 (5 bases). V lost 3 bases to trimming and J lost 2 bases, with 11 bases between them. CDR1 is LNHDA and CDR2 is SQIVND in the germline V gene (reference sequence). The CDR3 has 14 residues. The CDR3 DNA reads TGTGCCAGTAGTATTGTAGGACTCCCCTACGAGCAGTACTTC. Translation gives CASSIVGLPYEQYF.

This chain links TRBV28 with TRBJ1-5; no clear D. Trimming took off 8 bases at V and 1 base at J, with 12 bases between the two ends. Germline V lookup: CDR1 MDHEN, CDR2 SYDVKM. This CDR3 spans 14 amino acids. Here the CDR3 DNA reads TGTGCCAGCCGAGAGGCCACCAGCAATCAGCCCCAGCATTTT. Translation: CASREATSNQPQHF.

This clone was seen once. The chain carries TRBV19 and TRBJ2-5, with 7 bases matching TRBD2. The CDR3 covers 13 residues. The V segment lost 9 bases and the J segment 4 bases; nucleotides outside the gene matches: 8. The germline V gene has CDR1 LNHDA and CDR2 SQIVND (reference sequence). CDR3 sequence: CARPTSEGETQYF. DNA of the CDR3: TGTGCCAGACCAACTAGCGAGGGAGAGACCCAGTACTTC.